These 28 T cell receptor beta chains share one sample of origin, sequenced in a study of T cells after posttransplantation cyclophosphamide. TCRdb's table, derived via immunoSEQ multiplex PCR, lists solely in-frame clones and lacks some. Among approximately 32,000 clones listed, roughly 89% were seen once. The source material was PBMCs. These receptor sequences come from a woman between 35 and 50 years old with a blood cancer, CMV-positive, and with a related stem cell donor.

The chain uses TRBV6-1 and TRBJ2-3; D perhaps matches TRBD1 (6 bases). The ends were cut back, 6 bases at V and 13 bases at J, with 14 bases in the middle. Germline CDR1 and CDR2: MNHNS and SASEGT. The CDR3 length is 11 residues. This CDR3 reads CASSTGSREYF. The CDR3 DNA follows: TGTGCCAGCAGCACAGGGTCCCGGGAGTATTTT.

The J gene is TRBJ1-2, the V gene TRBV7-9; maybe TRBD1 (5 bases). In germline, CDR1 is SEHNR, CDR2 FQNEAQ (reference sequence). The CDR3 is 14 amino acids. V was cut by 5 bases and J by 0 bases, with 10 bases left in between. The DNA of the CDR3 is TGTGCCAGCAGCGACAGAGGAGCTAACTATGGCTACACCTTC. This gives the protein CASSDRGANYGYTF.

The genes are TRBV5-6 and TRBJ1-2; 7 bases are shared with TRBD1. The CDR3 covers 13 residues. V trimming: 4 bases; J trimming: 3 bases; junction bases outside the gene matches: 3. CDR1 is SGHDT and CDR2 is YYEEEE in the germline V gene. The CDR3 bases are TGTGCCAGCAGCAGGGGGCAAGACTATGGCTACACCTTC. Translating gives CASSRGQDYGYTF.

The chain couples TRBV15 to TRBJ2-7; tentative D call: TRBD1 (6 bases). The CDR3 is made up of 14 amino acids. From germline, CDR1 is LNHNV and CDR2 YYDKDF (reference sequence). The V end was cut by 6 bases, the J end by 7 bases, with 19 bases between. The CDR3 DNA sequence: TGTGCCACCAGGAAGCCAGGGGAGAGTGGGGAGCAGTACTTC. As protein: CATRKPGESGEQYF.

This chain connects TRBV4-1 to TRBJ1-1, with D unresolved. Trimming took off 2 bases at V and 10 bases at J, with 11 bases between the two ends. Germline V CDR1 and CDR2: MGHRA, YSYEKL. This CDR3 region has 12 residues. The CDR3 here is CASSQPLGGAFF. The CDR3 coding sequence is TGCGCCAGCAGCCAACCTCTAGGAGGAGCTTTCTTT.

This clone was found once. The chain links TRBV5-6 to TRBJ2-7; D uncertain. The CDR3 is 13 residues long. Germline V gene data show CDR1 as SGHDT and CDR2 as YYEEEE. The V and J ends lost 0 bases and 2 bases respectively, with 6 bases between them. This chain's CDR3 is CASSLDPTYEQYF. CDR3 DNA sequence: TGTGCCAGCAGCTTGGACCCTACCTACGAGCAGTACTTC.

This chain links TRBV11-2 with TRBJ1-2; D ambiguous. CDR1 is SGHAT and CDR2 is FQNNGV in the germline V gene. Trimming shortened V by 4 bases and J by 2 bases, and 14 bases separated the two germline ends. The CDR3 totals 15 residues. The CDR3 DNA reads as TGTGCCAGCAGCTCAGGCGGGAAGGGAAACTATGGCTACACCTTC. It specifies CASSSGGKGNYGYTF.

Here the CDR3 reads CASRQGSSYGYTF. For the CDR3, the DNA is TGTGCCAGCAGACAGGGATCATCCTATGGCTACACCTTC. The V gene is TRBV6-5, the J gene TRBJ1-2; D possibly corresponds to TRBD1 (6 bases). CDR1 MNHEY and CDR2 SVGAGI come from the germline V gene. The CDR3 is made up of 13 amino acids. V lost 6 bases and J lost 4, with 12 bases in between.

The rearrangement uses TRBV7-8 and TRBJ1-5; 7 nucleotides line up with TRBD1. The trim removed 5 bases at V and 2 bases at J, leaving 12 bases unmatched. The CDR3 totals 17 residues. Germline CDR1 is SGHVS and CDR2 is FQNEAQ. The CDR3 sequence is CASSRSRLDRGNQPQHF. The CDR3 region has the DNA TGTGCCAGCAGCCGATCCCGACTTGACAGGGGCAATCAGCCCCAGCATTTT.

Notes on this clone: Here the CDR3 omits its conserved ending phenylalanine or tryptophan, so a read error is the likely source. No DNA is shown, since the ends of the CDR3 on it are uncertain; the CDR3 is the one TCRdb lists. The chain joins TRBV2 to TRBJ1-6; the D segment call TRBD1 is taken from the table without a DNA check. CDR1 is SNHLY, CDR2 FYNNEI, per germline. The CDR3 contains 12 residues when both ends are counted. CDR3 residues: CASTTTGHPTFR.

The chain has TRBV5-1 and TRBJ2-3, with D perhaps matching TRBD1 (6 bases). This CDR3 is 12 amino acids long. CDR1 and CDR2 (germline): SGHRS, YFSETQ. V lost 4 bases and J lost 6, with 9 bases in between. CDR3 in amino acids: CASSPGGDTQYF. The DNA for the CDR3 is TGCGCCAGCAGCCCTGGGGGCGATACGCAGTATTTT.

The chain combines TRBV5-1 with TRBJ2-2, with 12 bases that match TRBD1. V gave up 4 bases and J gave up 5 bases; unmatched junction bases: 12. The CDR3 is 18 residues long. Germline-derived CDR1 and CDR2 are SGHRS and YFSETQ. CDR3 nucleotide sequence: TGCGCCAGCAGCCCCACCCCGGGACAGGGGGCACAAACCGGGGAGCTGTTTTTT. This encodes CASSPTPGQGAQTGELFF.

The CDR3 nucleotides read TGTGCCAGTATCGAAGGACAGGGTGATCAGCCCCAGCATTTT. It encodes CASIEGQGDQPQHF. J is TRBJ1-5 and V is TRBV19; 8 nucleotides align to TRBD1. Trimming took 7 bases from V and 5 from J; bases not matched to a gene: 7. This CDR3 region has 14 residues. The germline V gene has CDR1 LNHDA and CDR2 SQIVND (reference sequence).

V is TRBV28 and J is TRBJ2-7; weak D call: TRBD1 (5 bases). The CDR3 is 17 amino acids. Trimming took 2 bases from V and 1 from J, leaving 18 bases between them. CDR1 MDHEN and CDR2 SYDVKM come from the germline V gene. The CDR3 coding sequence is TGTGCCAGCAGTTTAGGGTACAGGACAAAAGCTTCCTACGAGCAGTACTTC. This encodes CASSLGYRTKASYEQYF.

The CDR3 sequence is CASSTQENTEAFF. CDR3 bases: TGTGCCAGCAGTACACAGGAGAACACTGAAGCTTTCTTT. This chain connects TRBV11-3 to TRBJ1-1, with D maybe TRBD1 (5 bases). Trimming took off 6 bases at V and 1 base at J, with 9 bases between the two ends. The germline gives CDR1 SGHNT, CDR2 YENEEA. The CDR3 is made up of 13 amino acids.

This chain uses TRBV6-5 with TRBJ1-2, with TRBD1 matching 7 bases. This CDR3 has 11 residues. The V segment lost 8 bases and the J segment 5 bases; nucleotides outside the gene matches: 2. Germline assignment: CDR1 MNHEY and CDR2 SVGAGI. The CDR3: CASQTGYGYTF. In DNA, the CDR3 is TGTGCCAGCCAGACAGGGTATGGCTACACCTTC.

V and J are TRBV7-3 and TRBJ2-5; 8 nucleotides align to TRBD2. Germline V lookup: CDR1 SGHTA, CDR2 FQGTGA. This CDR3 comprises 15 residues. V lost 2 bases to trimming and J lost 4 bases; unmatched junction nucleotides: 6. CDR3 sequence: CASSLDGSGAETQYF. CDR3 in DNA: TGTGCCAGCAGCTTAGACGGTAGCGGGGCAGAGACCCAGTACTTC.

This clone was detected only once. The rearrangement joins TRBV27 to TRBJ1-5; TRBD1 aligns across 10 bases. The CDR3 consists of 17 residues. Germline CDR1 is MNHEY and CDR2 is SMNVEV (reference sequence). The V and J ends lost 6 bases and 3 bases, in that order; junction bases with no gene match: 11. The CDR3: CASRDTVDRGPNQPQHF. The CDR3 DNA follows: TGTGCCAGCAGGGATACCGTTGACAGGGGGCCCAATCAGCCCCAGCATTTT.

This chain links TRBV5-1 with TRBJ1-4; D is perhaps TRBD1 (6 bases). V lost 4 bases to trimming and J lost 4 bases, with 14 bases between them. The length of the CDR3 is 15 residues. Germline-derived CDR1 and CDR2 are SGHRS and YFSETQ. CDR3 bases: TGCGCCAGCAGCCTAGAGGGGGGGAGTAATGAAAAACTGTTTTTT. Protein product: CASSLEGGSNEKLFF.

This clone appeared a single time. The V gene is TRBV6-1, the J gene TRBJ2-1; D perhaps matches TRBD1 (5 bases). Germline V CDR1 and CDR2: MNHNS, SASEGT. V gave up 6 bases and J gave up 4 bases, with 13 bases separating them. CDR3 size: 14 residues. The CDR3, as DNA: TGTGCCAGCAGCTCCGGACAAGCTTACAATGAGCAGTTCTTC. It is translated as CASSSGQAYNEQFF.

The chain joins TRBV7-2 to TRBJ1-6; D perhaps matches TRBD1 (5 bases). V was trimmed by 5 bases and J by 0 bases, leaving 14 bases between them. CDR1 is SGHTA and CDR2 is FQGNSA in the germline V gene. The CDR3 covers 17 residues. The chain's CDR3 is CASSALAGGSYNSPLHF. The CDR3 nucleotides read TGTGCCAGCAGCGCGCTGGCGGGGGGCTCCTATAATTCACCCCTCCACTTT.

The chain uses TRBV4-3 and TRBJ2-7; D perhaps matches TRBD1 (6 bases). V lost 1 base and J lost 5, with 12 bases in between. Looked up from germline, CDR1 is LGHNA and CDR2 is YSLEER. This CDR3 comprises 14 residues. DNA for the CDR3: TGCGCCAGCAGCCAAGTGGTCAGGGGCCACGAGCAGTACTTC. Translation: CASSQVVRGHEQYF.

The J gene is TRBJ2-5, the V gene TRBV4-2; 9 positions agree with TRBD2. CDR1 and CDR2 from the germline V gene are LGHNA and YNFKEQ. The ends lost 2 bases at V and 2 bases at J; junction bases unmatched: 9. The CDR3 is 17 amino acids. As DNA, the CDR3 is TGTGCCAGCAGCCAATTTGCTAGCGGGGCAGGTCAAGAGACCCAGTACTTC. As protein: CASSQFASGAGQETQYF.

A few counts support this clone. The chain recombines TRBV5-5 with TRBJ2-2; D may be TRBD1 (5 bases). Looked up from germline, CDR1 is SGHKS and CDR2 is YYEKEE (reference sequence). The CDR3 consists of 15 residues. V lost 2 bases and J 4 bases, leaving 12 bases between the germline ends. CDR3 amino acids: CASSLARQSTGELFF. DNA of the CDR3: TGTGCCAGCAGCTTAGCGCGACAGAGCACCGGGGAGCTGTTTTTT. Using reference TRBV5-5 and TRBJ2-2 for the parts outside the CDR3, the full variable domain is DAGVTQSPTHLIKTRGQQVTLRCSPISGHKSVSWYQQVLGQGPQFIFQYYEKEERGRGNFPDRFSARQFPNYSSELNVNALLLGDSALYLCASSLARQSTGELFFGEGSRLTVL.

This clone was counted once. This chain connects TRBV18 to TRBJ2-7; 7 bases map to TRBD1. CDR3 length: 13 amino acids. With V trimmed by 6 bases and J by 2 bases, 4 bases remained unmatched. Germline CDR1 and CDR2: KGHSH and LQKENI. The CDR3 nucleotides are TGTGCCAGCTCCCGCGACAGGGCCTACGAGCAGTACTTC. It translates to CASSRDRAYEQYF. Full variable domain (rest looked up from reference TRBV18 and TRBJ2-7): NAGVMQNPRHLVRRRGQEARLRCSPMKGHSHVYWYRQLPEEGLKFMVYLQKENIIDESGMPKERFSAEFPKEGPSILRIQQVVRGDSAAYFCASSRDRAYEQYFGPGTRLTVT.

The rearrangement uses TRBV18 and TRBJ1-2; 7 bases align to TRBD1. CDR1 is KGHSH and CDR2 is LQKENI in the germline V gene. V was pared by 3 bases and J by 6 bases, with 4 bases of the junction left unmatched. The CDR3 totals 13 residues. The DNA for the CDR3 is TGTGCCAGCTCACCGGGACAGATCGATGGCTACACCTTC. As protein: CASSPGQIDGYTF.

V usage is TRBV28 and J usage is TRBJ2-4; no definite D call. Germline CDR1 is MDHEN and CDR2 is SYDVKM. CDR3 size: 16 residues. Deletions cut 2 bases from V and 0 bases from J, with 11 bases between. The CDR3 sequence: CASSLRFEIAKNIQYF. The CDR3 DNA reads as TGTGCCAGCAGTTTACGATTTGAGATAGCCAAAAACATTCAGTACTTC.

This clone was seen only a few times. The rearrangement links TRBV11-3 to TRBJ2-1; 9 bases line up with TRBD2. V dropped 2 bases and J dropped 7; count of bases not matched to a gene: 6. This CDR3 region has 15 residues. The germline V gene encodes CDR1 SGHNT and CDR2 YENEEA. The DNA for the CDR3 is TGTGCCAGCAGCTTATCCGGGACTAGCAAAAATGAGCAGTTCTTC. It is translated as CASSLSGTSKNEQFF.